The TCR beta chain under discussion was sequenced for a study of T cell responses to AZD1222 COVID-19 vaccine. Broader study findings: Baseline seropositivity occurred in only six AZD1222 recipients. Repertoires were sampled only after the peak T cell response. The span of vaccine-associated CD4 TCRs extended across spike, with dominance at 160-218 and 743-854. Receipt of two AZD1222 doses was followed by a rise in Spike-specific TCR breadth and depth.

In germline, CDR1 is GTSNPN, CDR2 SVGIG (reference sequence). The V end lost 2 bases, the J end lost 8 bases, and 10 bases lay between the germline ends. The CDR3 contains 13 residues. The table came from immunoSEQ multiplex PCR; TCRdb's copy has only in-frame clones and leaves some out. This table holds more than 75,000 clones, about 89% found once. Remarks on this clone: The antigen is not known.

The chain uses TRBV30 and TRBJ1-6; D might be TRBD1 (6 bases). The source material was peripheral blood, sampled on day 0 of AZD1222 vaccination. The sequence came from an adult in good health. CDR3 in amino acids: CAWSRGFDSPLHF. CDR3 nucleotide sequence: TGTGCCTGGAGTAGGGGGTTCGATTCACCCCTCCACTTT. The full variable domain, completed using reference TRBV30 and TRBJ1-6, is SQTIHQWPATLVQPVGSPLSLECTVEGTSNPNLYWYRQAAGRGLQLLFYSVGIGQISSEVPQNLSASRPQDRQFILSSKKLLLSDSGFYLCAWSRGFDSPLHFGNGTRLTVT.